The entry below describes one TCR beta chain. The method was immunoSEQ multiplex PCR; TCRdb's version includes in-frame clones alone and lacks a portion of them. Altogether roughly 70,000 clones are present, 79% being singletons, with the ten largest covering approximately 23%. The data stem from a study of T cell responses to AZD1222 COVID-19 vaccine. Trimming left V 5 bases short and J 6 bases short, with 17 bases between. Germline V CDR1 and CDR2: SGHAT, FQNNGV. The CDR3 length is 16 residues. Specimen: peripheral blood, collected on day 0 of MenACWY control vaccination. This receptor was obtained from an adult in good health. The gene calls are TRBV11-2 and TRBJ1-6; weak D call: TRBD1 (6 bases). The CDR3 nucleotides read TGTGCCAGCAGCCGTGGGGGGGGCCGGCTTAATTCACCCCTCCACTTT. This sequence encodes CASSRGGGRLNSPLHF. Supplemented by reference TRBV11-2 and TRBJ1-6, the full variable domain reads EAGVAQSPRYKIIEKRQSVAFWCNPISGHATLYWYQQILGQGPKLLIQFQNNGVVDDSQLPKDRFSAERLKGVDSTLKIQPAKLEDSAVYLCASSRGGGRLNSPLHFGNGTRLTVT.